Listed here are 22 T cell receptor beta chains from one sample, sequenced in a study of blood T cell repertoires in COVID-19. Repertoires were generated with immunoSEQ multiplex PCR, while TCRdb's copy carries only in-frame clones and drops some. The profile shows 150,000 to 200,000 clones, less than 90% of them singletons. Material for sequencing was peripheral blood. Receptor source: a woman aged 65 to 85 with COVID-19, enrolled during active disease.

V gene TRBV29-1 combines with J gene TRBJ2-3; TRBD2 might be the D (5 bases). V was shortened by 7 bases and J by 2 bases, with 19 bases between the two germline ends. CDR1 SQVTM and CDR2 ANQGSEA come from the germline V gene. The CDR3 sequence is 15 residues long. DNA for the CDR3: TGCAGCGCAGTGAGGACTGCCAACCCCACAGATACGCAGTATTTT. Its translation: CSAVRTANPTDTQYF.

This clone occurred a few times. The genes are TRBV19 and TRBJ1-6; perhaps TRBD1 as D (6 bases). The CDR3 length is 13 residues. Germline CDR1 LNHDA, CDR2 SQIVND (reference sequence). V was trimmed by 8 bases and J by 7 bases, leaving 12 bases between them. CDR3 loop: CASQDSVNSPLHF. DNA for the CDR3: TGTGCCAGTCAGGACAGCGTGAATTCACCCCTCCACTTT.

CDR3 nucleotides: TGTGCCAGCAGTTTACAGGGGGATAGAAGAACTGAAGCTTTCTTT. The encoded protein is CASSLQGDRRTEAFF. V usage is TRBV6-5 and J usage is TRBJ1-1; TRBD1 aligns across 8 bases. This CDR3 region has 15 residues. With 4 bases clipped from V and 5 bases from J, the junction kept 9 bases outside the gene matches. From germline, CDR1 is MNHEY and CDR2 SVGAGI.

The chain uses TRBV6-4 and TRBJ1-1; 9 bases agree with TRBD1. J was trimmed by 4 bases and V by 7 bases; bases with no gene match: 7. Germline V gene lookup returns CDR1 MRHNA and CDR2 SNTAGT. The CDR3 has 14 amino acids. This CDR3 reads CASTSDRGSTEAFF. The CDR3 DNA follows: TGTGCCAGCACCTCGGACAGGGGAAGCACTGAAGCTTTCTTT.

V is TRBV7-8 and J is TRBJ1-1; no definite D call. The CDR3 contains 13 residues. Germline V gene data show CDR1 as SGHVS and CDR2 as FQNEAQ. Deletions cut 0 bases from V and 8 bases from J, with 10 bases between. The CDR3: CASSLAFPGEAFF. The CDR3 region has the DNA TGTGCCAGCAGCTTAGCATTCCCCGGGGAAGCTTTCTTT.

This clone was found once. The chain couples TRBV5-1 to TRBJ1-4; possibly TRBD1 for D (6 bases). Germline V gives CDR1 SGHRS, CDR2 YFSETQ. CDR3 length equals 14 residues. The germline V and J ends were trimmed by 0 bases and 11 bases, with 14 bases remaining between them. CDR3 region: CASSLATGWDKLFF. DNA of the CDR3: TGCGCCAGCAGCTTGGCCACAGGGTGGGACAAACTGTTTTTT.

The V call is TRBV7-2, the J call TRBJ2-2; D is undetermined. V was shortened by 5 bases and J by 8 bases, with 9 bases between the two germline ends. This CDR3 region has 12 residues. Germline values: CDR1 SGHTA, CDR2 FQGNSA. CDR3 in DNA: TGTGCCAGCAGCCCCGTCCGGGGGGAGCTGTTTTTT. Translated: CASSPVRGELFF.

The gene calls are TRBV5-6 and TRBJ2-5; TRBD2 matches at 11 bases. With 4 bases clipped from V and 1 base from J, the junction kept 3 bases outside the gene matches. This CDR3 contains 15 residues. In germline, CDR1 is SGHDT, CDR2 YYEEEE. CDR3: CASSPLAGAQETQYF. CDR3 sequence (DNA): TGTGCCAGCAGCCCACTAGCGGGGGCCCAAGAGACCCAGTACTTC.

The gene calls are TRBV7-9 and TRBJ2-3; maybe TRBD2 (6 bases). Trimming removed 0 bases at V and 2 bases at J, with 9 bases between. The CDR3 is made up of 15 amino acids. CDR1 is SEHNR, CDR2 FQNEAQ, per germline (reference sequence). CDR3 in amino acids: CASSLAAGNTDTQYF. The DNA for the CDR3 is TGTGCCAGCAGCTTAGCGGCGGGGAACACAGATACGCAGTATTTT.

The V call is TRBV19, the J call TRBJ2-5, with a weak D call TRBD2 (5 bases). V was shortened by 0 bases and J by 6 bases, with 8 bases between the two germline ends. CDR3 size: 13 residues. Germline assignment: CDR1 LNHDA and CDR2 SQIVND (reference sequence). For the CDR3, the DNA is TGTGCCAGTAGTATAGACGGGGTAAAGACCCAGTACTTC. It translates to CASSIDGVKTQYF.

J is TRBJ1-1 and V is TRBV5-6; possible D gene TRBD1, 5 bases. This CDR3 has 15 amino acids. Germline V gene sequence: CDR1 SGHDT, CDR2 YYEEEE. V dropped 5 bases and J dropped 1 base, with 15 bases sitting between them. The DNA for the CDR3 is TGTGCCAGCAGTTTCCCAGGGTCCGCGAACACTGAAGCTTTCTTT. The encoded protein is CASSFPGSANTEAFF. Combining the CDR3 with reference TRBV5-6 and TRBJ1-1 gives the whole variable domain DAGVTQSPTHLIKTRGQQVTLRCSPKSGHDTVSWYQQALGQGPQFIFQYYEEEERQRGNFPDRFSGHQFPNYSSELNVNALLLGDSALYLCASSFPGSANTEAFFGQGTRLTVV.

Only one count was recorded for this clone. J is TRBJ2-7 and V is TRBV6-5, with 10 bases matching TRBD1. The CDR3 extends over 15 amino acids. Germline trimming cut 5 bases from V and 0 bases from J; bases unmatched to any gene: 4. Germline CDR1 MNHEY, CDR2 SVGAGI. Written as DNA, the CDR3 is TGTGCCAGCAGTCCCCGGACAGGGGGCTCCTACGAGCAGTACTTC. It translates to CASSPRTGGSYEQYF.

The CDR3 protein is CASSQLAGSEQYF. The DNA for the CDR3 is TGTGCCAGCAGCCAATTAGCTGGGAGCGAGCAGTACTTC. This chain uses TRBV14 with TRBJ2-7; TRBD2 is a possible D gene (5 bases). CDR3 length: 13 residues. Germline V gives CDR1 SGHDN, CDR2 FVKESK. Trimming shortened V by 2 bases and J by 6 bases, and 11 bases separated the two germline ends.

The CDR3 DNA follows: TGTGCCAGCAGGGCAGGGGTTATGAACACTGAAGCTTTCTTT. Its protein is CASRAGVMNTEAFF. The rearrangement links TRBV2 to TRBJ1-1, with a possible D match to TRBD1 (6 bases). The CDR3 has 14 amino acids. V was shortened by 6 bases and J by 0 bases, with 11 bases between the two germline ends. The germline gives CDR1 SNHLY, CDR2 FYNNEI.

J is TRBJ1-6 and V is TRBV6-1; tentative D call: TRBD1 (6 bases). Trimming cost V 3 bases and J 0 bases, with 15 bases left between them. The CDR3 length is 18 residues. The germline V gene has CDR1 MNHNS and CDR2 SASEGT. CDR3 nucleotides: TGTGCCAGCAGTGAGACCTTACAGGGAAGCTCCTATAATTCACCCCTCCACTTT. This codes for CASSETLQGSSYNSPLHF.

V is TRBV29-1 and J is TRBJ1-2; unclear D gene. Germline-derived CDR1 and CDR2 are SQVTM and ANQGSEA. Trimming pared 4 bases from V and 5 bases from J, leaving 8 bases between. CDR3 length: 11 residues. This CDR3 is CSVASSYGYTF. CDR3 coding DNA: TGCAGCGTTGCGAGTTCTTATGGCTACACCTTC. The full variable domain, completed using reference TRBV29-1 and TRBJ1-2, is SAVISQKPSRDICQRGTSLTIQCQVDSQVTMMFWYRQQPGQSLTLIATANQGSEATYESGFVIDKFPISRPNLTFSTLTVSNMSPEDSSIYLCSVASSYGYTFGSGTRLTVV.

The V and J genes are TRBV7-8 and TRBJ2-1, with 7 bases fitting TRBD2. Germline CDR1 reads SGHVS; CDR2 reads FQNEAQ. This CDR3 region has 15 residues. The J segment lost 2 bases and the V segment lost 5 bases, leaving 6 bases of the junction unmatched. Here the CDR3 DNA reads TGTGCCAGCAGCCCGCCCGGGGGGACCTACAATGAGCAGTTCTTC. Residues: CASSPPGGTYNEQFF.

V gene TRBV12-3 or TRBV12-4 combines with J gene TRBJ2-5; a possible D gene is TRBD2 (6 bases). Trimming removed 3 bases at V and 5 bases at J, with 10 bases between. CDR3 size: 13 residues. CDR3 residues: CASSFLGSETQYF. As DNA, the CDR3 is TGTGCCAGCAGTTTCCTCGGGAGCGAGACCCAGTACTTC.

The chain recombines TRBV11-2 with TRBJ2-1, with 14 positions matching TRBD2. There are 19 residues in the CDR3. The V segment lost 5 bases and the J segment 7 bases; nucleotides outside the gene matches: 16. CDR1 is SGHAT and CDR2 is FQNNGV in the germline V gene. The CDR3 sequence is CASSPFWEGTSGRGNEQFF. The DNA of the CDR3 is TGTGCCAGCAGCCCCTTCTGGGAAGGGACTAGCGGGAGAGGTAATGAGCAGTTCTTC.

CDR3 amino acids: CASSLLGQRSEAFF. CDR3 coding DNA: TGTGCCAGCAGCTTACTCGGACAGAGGTCAGAAGCTTTCTTT. V is TRBV3-1 (or the pseudogene TRBV3-2) and J is TRBJ1-1; possible D gene TRBD1, 6 bases. This CDR3 spans 14 amino acids. V lost 5 bases to trimming and J lost 8 bases, with 18 bases between them. Germline CDR1 reads LGHDT; CDR2 reads YNNKEL (reference sequence).

The V gene is TRBV5-4, the J gene TRBJ1-2, with D perhaps TRBD1 (5 bases). The CDR3 covers 13 residues. The V gene's germline CDR1 is SGHNT and CDR2 YYREEE (reference sequence). Trimming left V 2 bases short and J 2 bases short, with 7 bases between. Here the CDR3 DNA reads TGTGCCAGCAGCTTTCCAGGGAACTATGGCTACACCTTC. Protein product: CASSFPGNYGYTF.

In DNA form, the CDR3 reads TGCGCCAGCAGCCAGCAGGGGGCGAACACTGAAGCTTTCTTT. It specifies CASSQQGANTEAFF. The V call is TRBV5-1, the J call TRBJ1-1; 8 nucleotides match TRBD1. There are 14 residues in the CDR3. The V gene's germline CDR1 is SGHRS and CDR2 YFSETQ. V gave up 4 bases and J gave up 1 base; unmatched junction bases: 3.